Shown below are 26 T cell receptor beta chains from a single sample sequenced in a study of blood T cell repertoires in COVID-19. Only in-frame clones appear in the TCRdb table, and some are missing; sequencing was by immunoSEQ multiplex PCR. The table has about 150,000 clones, 65% to 85% seen once. Sequenced: peripheral blood. These TCRs come from an elderly woman with acute or convalescent COVID-19.

J is TRBJ2-1 and V is TRBV18; 8 nucleotides agree with TRBD1. Germline V CDR1 and CDR2: KGHSH, LQKENI. CDR3 length: 14 amino acids. The ends lost 3 bases at V and 8 bases at J; junction bases unmatched: 6. The DNA of the CDR3 is TGTGCCAGCTCACCGGGACAGGTCGTGTATGAGCAGTTCTTC. The encoded protein is CASSPGQVVYEQFF. Full variable domain (outside the CDR3, taken from reference TRBV18 and TRBJ2-1): NAGVMQNPRHLVRRRGQEARLRCSPMKGHSHVYWYRQLPEEGLKFMVYLQKENIIDESGMPKERFSAEFPKEGPSILRIQQVVRGDSAAYFCASSPGQVVYEQFFGPGTRLTVL.

This chain links TRBV9 with TRBJ1-1; 8 bases match TRBD1. V was clipped by 4 bases and J by 0 bases; unmatched bases: 11. CDR3 length: 17 amino acids. Germline V gene lookup returns CDR1 SGDLS and CDR2 YYNGEE. CDR3: CASSTDRGGGMNTEAFF. The CDR3 DNA sequence: TGTGCCAGCAGCACTGACAGGGGAGGGGGCATGAACACTGAAGCTTTCTTT.

This clone has more than one count but fewer than ten. This rearrangement joins TRBV3-1 (or the pseudogene TRBV3-2) to TRBJ1-4; possibly TRBD1 for D (5 bases). The germline CDR1 and CDR2 sequences are LGHDT and YNNKEL (reference sequence). CDR3 size: 18 residues. Trimming removed 0 bases at V and 5 bases at J, with 19 bases between. The CDR3 DNA sequence: TGTGCCAGCAGCCAAGATCACCCTCAGCGCAGGGTGAATGAAAAACTGTTTTTT. Its translation: CASSQDHPQRRVNEKLFF.

The CDR3 nucleotides read TGTGCCAGCAGTTACGACAGGGAGGCCTCCTACGAGCAGTACTTC. This sequence encodes CASSYDREASYEQYF. The V call is TRBV6-5, the J call TRBJ2-7; perhaps TRBD1 as D (7 bases). This CDR3 region has 15 residues. Germline V lookup: CDR1 MNHEY, CDR2 SVGAGI. Trimming pared 2 bases from V and 0 bases from J, leaving 11 bases between.

CDR3: CASKFSVLINTEAFF. The CDR3 DNA sequence: TGTGCCAGCAAGTTTAGTGTACTCATCAACACTGAAGCTTTCTTT. The chain uses TRBV2 and TRBJ1-1; D gene unclear. CDR3 length: 15 residues. With 7 bases removed from V and 2 bases from J, the gap between germline ends came to 17 bases. Germline V gives CDR1 SNHLY, CDR2 FYNNEI.

CDR3 in amino acids: CASTLGQGSSEAFF. CDR3 bases: TGTGCCAGCACTCTTGGACAGGGGAGTTCTGAAGCTTTCTTT. This chain uses TRBV6-5 with TRBJ1-1; TRBD1 agrees at 9 bases. Germline V lookup: CDR1 MNHEY, CDR2 SVGAGI. CDR3 length: 14 residues. With V trimmed by 7 bases and J by 6 bases, 9 bases remained unmatched.

This rearrangement joins TRBV7-8 to TRBJ2-1; D may be TRBD2 (5 bases). CDR1 and CDR2 (germline): SGHVS, FQNEAQ. Trimming took off 5 bases at V and 3 bases at J, with 14 bases between the two ends. The CDR3 contains 15 residues. CDR3 sequence: CASSHRLYIYNEQFF. CDR3 in DNA: TGTGCCAGCAGCCACCGACTATATATCTACAATGAGCAGTTCTTC.

The chain joins TRBV5-6 to TRBJ1-4; D remains unclear. V shed 1 base and J shed 0 bases, with 19 bases lying between them. The CDR3 loop spans 19 amino acids. In germline, CDR1 is SGHDT, CDR2 YYEEEE. CDR3 DNA sequence: TGTGCCAGCAGCTTGTCGATTGAGGACTACGGTCCAACTAATGAAAAACTGTTTTTT. Its protein is CASSLSIEDYGPTNEKLFF. Variable domain in full (rest from reference TRBV5-6 and TRBJ1-4): DAGVTQSPTHLIKTRGQQVTLRCSPKSGHDTVSWYQQALGQGPQFIFQYYEEEERQRGNFPDRFSGHQFPNYSSELNVNALLLGDSALYLCASSLSIEDYGPTNEKLFFGSGTQLSVL.

This clone occurred once. The V and J genes are TRBV7-9 and TRBJ2-5, with 10 bases matching TRBD2. The trim removed 1 base at V and 3 bases at J, leaving 2 bases unmatched. Per germline, CDR1 SEHNR and CDR2 FQNEAQ (reference sequence). The CDR3 spans 15 residues. In DNA, the CDR3 is TGTGCCAGCAGCTTAGGGACTAGCGGTGAAGAGACCCAGTACTTC. It translates to CASSLGTSGEETQYF.

This clone was counted a single time. This chain's CDR3 is CASSTAGTGVGYTF. CDR3 coding DNA: TGTGCCAGCAGCACCGCCGGGACAGGGGTTGGCTACACCTTC. The V and J genes are TRBV7-9 and TRBJ1-2, with 10 bases aligning to TRBD1. In germline, CDR1 is SEHNR, CDR2 FQNEAQ (reference sequence). The CDR3 is 14 residues long. Trimming took 5 bases from V and 7 from J; bases not matched to a gene: 7.

V gene TRBV27 combines with J gene TRBJ2-7; the match to TRBD1 covers 9 bases. Germline CDR1 and CDR2: MNHEY and SMNVEV (reference sequence). The CDR3 runs to 16 residues. V dropped 3 bases and J dropped 4; count of bases not matched to a gene: 10. The CDR3 DNA is TGTGCCAGCAGTTTCTGGGTGGGGACAGGGTCTTACGAGCAGTACTTC. Its translation: CASSFWVGTGSYEQYF.

The CDR3 spells CASSLGQSSGNTIYF. The DNA of the CDR3 is TGTGCCAGCTCACTGGGACAAAGCTCTGGAAACACCATATATTTT. The chain couples TRBV18 to TRBJ1-3; D may be TRBD1 (6 bases). The CDR3 is made up of 15 amino acids. The V gene's germline CDR1 is KGHSH and CDR2 LQKENI. The V end was cut by 4 bases, the J end by 0 bases, with 10 bases between.

The chain is built from TRBV11-2 and TRBJ1-2, with 8 bases lining up with TRBD1. Trimming took 3 bases from V and 7 from J; bases not matched to a gene: 1. The CDR3 has 12 residues. Germline CDR1 and CDR2: SGHAT and FQNNGV. CDR3 bases: TGTGCCAGCAGCTTGGACAGGGTTGGCTACACCTTC. Amino acid sequence: CASSLDRVGYTF.

The V call is TRBV5-5, the J call TRBJ1-3; D call uncertain. The germline V and J ends were trimmed by 3 bases and 0 bases, with 10 bases remaining between them. CDR1 and CDR2 from the germline V gene are SGHKS and YYEKEE (reference sequence). The CDR3 totals 15 residues. The CDR3 DNA reads TGTGCCAGCAGCTCCGAAAGCTACTCTGGAAACACCATATATTTT. Translation: CASSSESYSGNTIYF.

The CDR3: CASSGGGGAGNTIYF. The CDR3 DNA reads TGTGCCAGCAGCGGCGGGGGGGGCGCTGGAAACACCATATATTTT. The rearrangement uses TRBV5-6 and TRBJ1-3, with D perhaps TRBD1 (6 bases). Germline V gene lookup returns CDR1 SGHDT and CDR2 YYEEEE. The CDR3 spans 15 residues. V lost 4 bases, J lost 2 bases, and 13 bases lay in between.

The chain uses TRBV6-5 and TRBJ1-3; D may be TRBD1 (5 bases). V lost 0 bases and J lost 8, with 14 bases in between. This CDR3 contains 15 residues. Germline V gene lookup returns CDR1 MNHEY and CDR2 SVGAGI. CDR3 coding DNA: TGTGCCAGCAGTTACTCGGGAGGGTGGGGGGACACCATATATTTT. Translation: CASSYSGGWGDTIYF.

The gene calls are TRBV25-1 and TRBJ1-3, with D possibly TRBD1 on 5 matching bases. The V gene lost 3 bases and the J gene lost 8 bases, with 14 bases spanning the gap. In germline, CDR1 is MGHDK, CDR2 SYGVNS. The CDR3 totals 14 residues. CDR3 nucleotides: TGTGCCAGCAGTGAGGGGGGAAGGGGAGACACCATATATTTT. Translating it yields CASSEGGRGDTIYF.

As DNA, the CDR3 is TGTGCCAGCAGTTTATCCCCAGGGAAGGGTTCACCCCTCCACTTT. Translating it yields CASSLSPGKGSPLHF. The J gene is TRBJ1-6, the V gene TRBV27; a weak D match, TRBD1 (5 bases). This CDR3 has 15 residues. V lost 0 bases to trimming and J lost 9 bases, with 12 bases between them. Germline CDR1 MNHEY, CDR2 SMNVEV (reference sequence).

The chain carries TRBV7-8 and TRBJ1-1; D may be TRBD1 (5 bases). This CDR3 spans 14 amino acids. The V end lost 2 bases, the J end lost 4 bases, and 11 bases lay between the germline ends. Germline V gene sequence: CDR1 SGHVS, CDR2 FQNEAQ. The CDR3: CASSLSQEATEAFF. The CDR3 bases are TGTGCCAGCAGCTTATCACAGGAAGCCACTGAAGCTTTCTTT.

The DNA of the CDR3 is TGTGCCAGCAGCCAACGTGGGGCTAGCGGGGCCCATGAGCAGTTCTTC. Translated: CASSQRGASGAHEQFF. The chain recombines TRBV3-1 (or the pseudogene TRBV3-2) with TRBJ2-1; 9 nucleotides align to TRBD2. The V and J ends lost 2 bases and 8 bases, in that order; junction bases with no gene match: 10. This CDR3 is 16 amino acids long. Germline CDR1 reads LGHDT; CDR2 reads YNNKEL (reference sequence).

The V gene is TRBV5-1, the J gene TRBJ1-2; D might be TRBD1 (6 bases). Germline loops: CDR1 SGHRS, CDR2 YFSETQ. The V end was cut by 4 bases, the J end by 6 bases, with 16 bases between. This CDR3 has 14 amino acids. For the CDR3, the DNA is TGCGCCAGCAGCGAACAGGGCCCACTTGATGGCTACACCTTC. Residues: CASSEQGPLDGYTF.

The chain couples TRBV2 to TRBJ2-1; TRBD2 aligns across 15 bases. CDR3 length equals 17 residues. J was trimmed by 9 bases and V by 6 bases; bases with no gene match: 12. The germline V gene encodes CDR1 SNHLY and CDR2 FYNNEI. The DNA for the CDR3 is TGTGCCAGCAGGTACTATAAGGGACTAGCGGGAGGAGGTGAGCAGTTCTTC. It encodes CASRYYKGLAGGGEQFF.

This chain uses TRBV4-2 with TRBJ2-7, with TRBD1 matching 7 bases. The CDR3 runs to 16 residues. Trimming cost V 0 bases and J 0 bases; bases outside gene matches: 5. The germline gives CDR1 LGHNA, CDR2 YNFKEQ. CDR3 sequence (DNA): TGTGCCAGCAGCCAAGAGGACAGGCCCTTCTCCTACGAGCAGTACTTC. This encodes CASSQEDRPFSYEQYF.

This clone was recorded once. The chain joins TRBV25-1 to TRBJ1-1, with D unclear. This CDR3 has 12 residues. Germline V gene sequence: CDR1 MGHDK, CDR2 SYGVNS. V was clipped by 3 bases and J by 9 bases, with 11 bases between them. The CDR3 sequence is CASSDQTTKAFF. The CDR3 nucleotides are TGTGCCAGCAGTGACCAGACGACAAAAGCTTTCTTT. The full variable domain, its missing parts supplied by reference TRBV25-1 and TRBJ1-1, is EADIYQTPRYLVIGTGKKITLECSQTMGHDKMYWYQQDPGMELHLIHYSYGVNSTEKGDLSSESTVSRIRTEHFPLTLESARPSHTSQYLCASSDQTTKAFFGQGTRLTVV.

J is TRBJ1-5 and V is TRBV7-9, with D unclear. From germline, CDR1 is SEHNR and CDR2 FQNEAQ (reference sequence). This CDR3 region has 14 residues. V lost 3 bases, J lost 0 bases, and 6 bases lay in between. This CDR3 reads CASSFAGSNQPQHF. CDR3 DNA: TGTGCCAGCAGCTTCGCGGGTAGCAATCAGCCCCAGCATTTT.

The V call is TRBV28, the J call TRBJ1-5; maybe TRBD1 (5 bases). CDR3 length: 15 residues. The germline V gene has CDR1 MDHEN and CDR2 SYDVKM. V shed 3 bases and J shed 7 bases, with 16 bases lying between them. CDR3 in DNA: TGTGCCAGCAGTTTCTTGGGGCAGGGTAGGCAGCCCCAGCATTTT. Protein sequence: CASSFLGQGRQPQHF.